This T cell receptor beta chain was documented in a study of T cells after yellow fever vaccination. Across the study: Researchers used SMART-Seq v4 Ultra Low Input to prepare fractions that had low cell numbers. Study conclusions and caveats: FACS-sorted repertoires could contain abundant clonotypes contaminating from the bulk population. Most clones from primary vaccination resurfaced after the booster (around 95% CD4, approximately 87% CD8).

Comments on this clonotype: No antigen is known for it.

The CDR3 has 16 amino acids. Making TCR cDNA involved 5'RACE template switching, which added UMIs and a universal primer site. TCRdb used MiXCR to reprocess the 5' RACE reads, holding one entry per CDR3 protein. The sample consists of around 310,000 distinct CDR3 sequences, about 4% of them appearing once. The clonotype comes from a man aged 18 to 29 who received the YFV17D yellow fever vaccine. Source: PBMCs, taken 5 days after the yellow fever booster vaccination. V and J are TRBV3-2 and TRBJ2-1. TRBV3-2 is an annotated pseudogene. The CDR3 region has the DNA TGTGCCAGCAGCCTCCAGTTAAGAAGCTCCTACAATGAGCAGTTCTTC. It encodes CASSLQLRSSYNEQFF.